This T cell receptor (beta chain) comes out of a study of blood T cell repertoires in COVID-19. The method was immunoSEQ multiplex PCR; TCRdb's version includes in-frame clones alone and lacks a portion of them. The data hold hundreds of thousands of clones, with 75% to 85% observed a single time. This CDR3 region has 17 residues. The V gene lost 3 bases and the J gene lost 8 bases, with 25 bases spanning the gap. Germline-derived CDR1 and CDR2 are KGHSH and LQKENI. Material: peripheral blood. The source of this sequence is a man aged 45-65 years with COVID-19, enrolled during active disease. This chain joins TRBV18 and TRBJ1-2; the D gene is possibly TRBD1 (6 bases). CDR3 DNA: TGTGCCAGCTCACCGAAAAATGCAGGGGACCGCCCAGGGGGCTACACCTTC. Protein: CASSPKNAGDRPGGYTF.